The rows below give T cell receptor beta chains drawn from one sample of a study of blood T cell repertoires in COVID-19. TCRdb's copy holds only in-frame clones and misses some; the assay was immunoSEQ multiplex PCR. The sample has 220,000 or so clones, 70% to 90% seen once. The sequencing sample was made of peripheral blood. The receptors shown here come from a woman aged 45-59 years with COVID-19, enrolled during active disease. Both conserved end residues are part of each CDR3. The order of the fields is clone size, V gene, J gene, CDR3 protein. Clone size is given for some rows only: seen once, a few or many times, or a class if the clone is expanded.

clone_size: once
v_call: TRBV19
j_call: TRBJ1-1
cdr3_aa: CASQTGNTEAFF

clone_size: .
v_call: TRBV11-3
j_call: TRBJ2-7
cdr3_aa: CASSSGRASGEQYF

clone_size: .
v_call: TRBV27
j_call: TRBJ2-1
cdr3_aa: CASSLNRDRVKEQFF

clone_size: .
v_call: TRBV19
j_call: TRBJ1-4
cdr3_aa: CASSIEGRMDEKLFF

clone_size: .
v_call: TRBV20-1
j_call: TRBJ1-2
cdr3_aa: CSASSTTNYGYTF

clone_size: .
v_call: TRBV2
j_call: TRBJ1-2
cdr3_aa: CASTKRGTGKNYGYTF

clone_size: .
v_call: TRBV5-1
j_call: TRBJ2-3
cdr3_aa: CASSPGTGVTQYF

clone_size: .
v_call: TRBV27
j_call: TRBJ1-1
cdr3_aa: CASSLQGGNTEAFF

clone_size: .
v_call: TRBV5-6
j_call: TRBJ2-1
cdr3_aa: CASSPTSGAFNEQFF

clone_size: .
v_call: TRBV5-1
j_call: TRBJ1-1
cdr3_aa: CASSLPNRNTEAFF

clone_size: .
v_call: TRBV6-5
j_call: TRBJ2-1
cdr3_aa: CASSLTGSSYNEQFF

clone_size: .
v_call: TRBV7-9
j_call: TRBJ1-1
cdr3_aa: CASSSQDNTEAFF

clone_size: .
v_call: TRBV5-5
j_call: TRBJ1-4
cdr3_aa: CASSFIGQVNEKLFF

clone_size: once
v_call: TRBV27
j_call: TRBJ2-4
cdr3_aa: CASSLKGRENIQYF

clone_size: .
v_call: TRBV7-8
j_call: TRBJ1-1
cdr3_aa: CASSLGDRSEAFF

clone_size: .
v_call: TRBV5-6
j_call: TRBJ1-2
cdr3_aa: CASSVDRQGKYGYTF

clone_size: .
v_call: TRBV19
j_call: TRBJ1-1
cdr3_aa: CASSIDPGYGEAFF

clone_size: .
v_call: TRBV6-5
j_call: TRBJ2-5
cdr3_aa: CASSYGGWMETQYF

clone_size: .
v_call: TRBV19
j_call: TRBJ1-5
cdr3_aa: CASSDVLQGPQHF

clone_size: .
v_call: TRBV19
j_call: TRBJ1-2
cdr3_aa: CASSIVGANYGYTF

clone_size: .
v_call: TRBV7-9
j_call: TRBJ1-1
cdr3_aa: CASSRRQGSPEAFF

clone_size: once
v_call: TRBV19
j_call: TRBJ2-3
cdr3_aa: CASSPRDWGAQYF

clone_size: .
v_call: TRBV2
j_call: TRBJ2-7
cdr3_aa: CASRPTSGGAGEQYF

clone_size: .
v_call: TRBV6-2/TRBV6-3
j_call: TRBJ2-1
cdr3_aa: CASSPDRERGHNEQFF

clone_size: .
v_call: TRBV6-5
j_call: TRBJ2-7
cdr3_aa: CASRADRGPSYEQYF

clone_size: .
v_call: TRBV6-6
j_call: TRBJ1-4
cdr3_aa: CASSYSVGAGEKLFF

clone_size: .
v_call: TRBV2
j_call: TRBJ2-6
cdr3_aa: CASGLRGSGANVLTF

clone_size: .
v_call: TRBV5-4
j_call: TRBJ2-5
cdr3_aa: CASSLLGTAQETQYF

clone_size: .
v_call: TRBV7-9
j_call: TRBJ2-3
cdr3_aa: CASSPSWRGSTDTQYF

clone_size: .
v_call: TRBV27
j_call: TRBJ2-7
cdr3_aa: CASRRGVGPYEQYF

clone_size: .
v_call: TRBV2
j_call: TRBJ1-1
cdr3_aa: CASKEGNTEAFF

clone_size: .
v_call: TRBV19
j_call: TRBJ2-1
cdr3_aa: CASKPGQGRYEQFF

clone_size: few
v_call: TRBV7-9
j_call: TRBJ1-5
cdr3_aa: CASSLGRNQPQHF

clone_size: .
v_call: TRBV3-1/TRBV3-2
j_call: TRBJ2-7
cdr3_aa: CASSQRQAAYEQYF

clone_size: .
v_call: TRBV14
j_call: TRBJ1-1
cdr3_aa: CASSRYRGGAEAFF

clone_size: .
v_call: TRBV24-1
j_call: TRBJ2-2
cdr3_aa: CATMDDRDRGLDTGELFF

clone_size: few
v_call: TRBV9
j_call: TRBJ2-1
cdr3_aa: CASSSSGDSYNEQFF

clone_size: .
v_call: TRBV7-2
j_call: TRBJ2-3
cdr3_aa: CASSKLLAGGGTDTQYF

clone_size: .
v_call: TRBV11-2
j_call: TRBJ1-6
cdr3_aa: CASSLGGGRGNSPLHF

clone_size: .
v_call: TRBV15
j_call: TRBJ2-2
cdr3_aa: CATSLDSLNTGELFF

clone_size: .
v_call: TRBV19
j_call: TRBJ1-2
cdr3_aa: CASSMVGDSNYGYTF

clone_size: .
v_call: TRBV7-3
j_call: TRBJ1-6
cdr3_aa: CASSLTAGDNSPLHF

clone_size: .
v_call: TRBV11-2
j_call: TRBJ1-2
cdr3_aa: CASSLWGGPNYGYTF

clone_size: .
v_call: TRBV15
j_call: TRBJ2-7
cdr3_aa: CATSRGREYEQYF